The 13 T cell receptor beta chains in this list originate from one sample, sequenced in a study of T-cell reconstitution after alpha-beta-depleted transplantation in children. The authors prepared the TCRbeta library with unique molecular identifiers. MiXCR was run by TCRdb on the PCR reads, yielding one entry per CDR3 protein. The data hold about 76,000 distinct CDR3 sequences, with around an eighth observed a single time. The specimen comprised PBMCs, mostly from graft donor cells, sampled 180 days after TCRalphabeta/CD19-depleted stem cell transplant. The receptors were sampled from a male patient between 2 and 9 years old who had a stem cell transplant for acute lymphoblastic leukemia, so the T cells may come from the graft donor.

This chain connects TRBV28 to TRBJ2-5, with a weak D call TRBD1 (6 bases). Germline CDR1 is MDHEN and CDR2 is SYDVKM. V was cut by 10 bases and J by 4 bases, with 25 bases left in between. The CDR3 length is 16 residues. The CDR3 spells CATETYDRNPTETQYF. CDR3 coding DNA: TGTGCCACCGAGACCTACGACAGGAACCCAACAGAGACCCAGTACTTC.

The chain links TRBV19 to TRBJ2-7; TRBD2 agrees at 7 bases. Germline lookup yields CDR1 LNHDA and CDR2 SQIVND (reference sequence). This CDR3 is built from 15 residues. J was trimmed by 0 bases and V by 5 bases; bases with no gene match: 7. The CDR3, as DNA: TGTGCCAGTAGTGTAGCGGGCTATAGCTCCTACGAGCAGTACTTC. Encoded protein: CASSVAGYSSYEQYF.

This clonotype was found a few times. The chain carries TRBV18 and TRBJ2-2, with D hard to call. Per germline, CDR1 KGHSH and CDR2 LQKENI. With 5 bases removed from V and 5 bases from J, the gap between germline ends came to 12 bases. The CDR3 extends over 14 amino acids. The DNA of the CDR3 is TGTGCCAGCTCATCGCCAGGACGAACCGGGGAGCTGTTTTTT. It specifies CASSSPGRTGELFF. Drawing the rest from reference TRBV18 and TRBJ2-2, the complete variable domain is NAGVMQNPRHLVRRRGQEARLRCSPMKGHSHVYWYRQLPEEGLKFMVYLQKENIIDESGMPKERFSAEFPKEGPSILRIQQVVRGDSAAYFCASSSPGRTGELFFGEGSRLTVL.

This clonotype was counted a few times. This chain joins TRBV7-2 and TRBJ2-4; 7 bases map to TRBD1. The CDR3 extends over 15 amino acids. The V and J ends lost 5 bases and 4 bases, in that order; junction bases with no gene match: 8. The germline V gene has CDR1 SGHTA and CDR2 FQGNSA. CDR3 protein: CASSRNRGAKNIQYF. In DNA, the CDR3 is TGTGCCAGCAGCAGAAACAGGGGCGCAAAAAACATTCAGTACTTC.

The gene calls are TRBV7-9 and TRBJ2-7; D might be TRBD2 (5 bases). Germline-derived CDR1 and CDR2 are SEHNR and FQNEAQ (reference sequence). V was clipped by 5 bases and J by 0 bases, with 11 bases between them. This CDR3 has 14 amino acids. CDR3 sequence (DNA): TGTGCCAGCAGCCCCCCCGAGGGCTCCTACGAGCAGTACTTC. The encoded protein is CASSPPEGSYEQYF.

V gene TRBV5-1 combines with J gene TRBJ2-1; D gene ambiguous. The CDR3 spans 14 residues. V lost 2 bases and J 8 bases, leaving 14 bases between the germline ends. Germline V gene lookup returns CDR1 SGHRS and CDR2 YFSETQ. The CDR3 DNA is TGCGCCAGCAGCTTCGACGCAGGAAACCATGAGCAGTTCTTC. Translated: CASSFDAGNHEQFF.

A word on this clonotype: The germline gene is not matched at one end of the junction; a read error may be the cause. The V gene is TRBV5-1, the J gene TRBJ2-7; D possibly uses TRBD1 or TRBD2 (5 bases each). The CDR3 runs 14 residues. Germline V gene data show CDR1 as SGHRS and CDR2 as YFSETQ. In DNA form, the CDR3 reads TGCGCCAGCGGCTTGGCAGGGACCCCCGAAGGGCAGTACTTC. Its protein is CASGLAGTPEGQYF. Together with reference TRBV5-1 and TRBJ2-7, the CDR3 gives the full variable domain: KAGVTQTPRYLIKTRGQQVTLSCSPISGHRSVSWYQQTPGQGLQFLFEYFSETQRNKGNFPGRFSGRQFSNSRSEMNVSTLELGDSALYLCASGLAGTPEGQYFGPGTRLTVT.

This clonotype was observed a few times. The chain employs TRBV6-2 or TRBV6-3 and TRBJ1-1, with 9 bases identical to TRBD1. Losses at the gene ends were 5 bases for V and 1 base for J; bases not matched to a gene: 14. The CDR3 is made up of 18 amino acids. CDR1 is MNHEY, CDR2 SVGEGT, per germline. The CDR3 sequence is CASSHPQGTGKGNTEAFF. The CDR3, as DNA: TGTGCCAGCAGTCATCCGCAAGGGACAGGGAAGGGGAACACTGAAGCTTTCTTT.

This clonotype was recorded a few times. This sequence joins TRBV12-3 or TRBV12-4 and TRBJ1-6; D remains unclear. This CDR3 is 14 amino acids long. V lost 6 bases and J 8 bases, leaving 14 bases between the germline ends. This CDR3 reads CASSLTEGYSPLHF. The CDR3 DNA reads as TGTGCCAGCAGCCTGACGGAGGGATATTCACCCCTCCACTTT.

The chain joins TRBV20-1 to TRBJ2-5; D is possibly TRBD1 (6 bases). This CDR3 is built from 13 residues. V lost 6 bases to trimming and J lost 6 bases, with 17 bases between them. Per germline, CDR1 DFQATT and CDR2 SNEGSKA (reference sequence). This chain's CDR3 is CSARTDGSQTQYF. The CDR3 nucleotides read TGCAGTGCCCGGACAGACGGCTCACAGACCCAGTACTTC.

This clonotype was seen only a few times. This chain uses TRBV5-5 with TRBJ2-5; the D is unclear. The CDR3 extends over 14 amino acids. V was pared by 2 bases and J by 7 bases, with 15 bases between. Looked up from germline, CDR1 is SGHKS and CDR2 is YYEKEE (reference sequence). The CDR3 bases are TGTGCCAGCAGCTTCCTGGCGGTCACGGGGACCCAGTACTTC. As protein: CASSFLAVTGTQYF.

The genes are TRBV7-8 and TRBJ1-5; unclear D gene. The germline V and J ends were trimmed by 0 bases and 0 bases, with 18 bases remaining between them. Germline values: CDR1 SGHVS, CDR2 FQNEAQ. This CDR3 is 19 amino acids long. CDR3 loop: CASSLAPTIAEYSNQPQHF. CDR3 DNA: TGTGCCAGCAGCTTAGCTCCCACTATAGCAGAGTATAGCAATCAGCCCCAGCATTTT.

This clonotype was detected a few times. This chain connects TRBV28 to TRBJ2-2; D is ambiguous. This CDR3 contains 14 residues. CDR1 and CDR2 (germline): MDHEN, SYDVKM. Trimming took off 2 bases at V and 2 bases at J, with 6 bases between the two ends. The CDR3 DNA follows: TGTGCCAGCAGTTTAATCCGAAACACCGGGGAGCTGTTTTTT. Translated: CASSLIRNTGELFF.